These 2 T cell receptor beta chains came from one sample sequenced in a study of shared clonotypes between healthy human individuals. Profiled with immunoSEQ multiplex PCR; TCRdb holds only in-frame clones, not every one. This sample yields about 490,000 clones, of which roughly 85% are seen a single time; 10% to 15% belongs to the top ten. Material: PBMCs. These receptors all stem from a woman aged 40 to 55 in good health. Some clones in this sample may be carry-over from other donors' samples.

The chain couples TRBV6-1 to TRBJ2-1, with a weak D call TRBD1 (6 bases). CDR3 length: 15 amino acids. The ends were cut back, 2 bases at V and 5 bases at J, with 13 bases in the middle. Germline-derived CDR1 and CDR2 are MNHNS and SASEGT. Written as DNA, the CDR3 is TGTGCCAGCAGTGAACGAAAGGGGGTACACAATGAGCAGTTCTTC. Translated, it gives CASSERKGVHNEQFF.

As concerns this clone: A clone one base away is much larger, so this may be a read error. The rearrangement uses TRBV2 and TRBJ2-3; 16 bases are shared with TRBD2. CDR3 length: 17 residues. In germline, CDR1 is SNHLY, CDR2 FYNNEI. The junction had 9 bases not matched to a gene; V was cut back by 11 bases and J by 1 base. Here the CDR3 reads CARGDGTSGGGTDTQYF. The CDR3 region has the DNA TGTGCCCGCGGGGACGGGACTAGCGGGGGGGGCACAGATACGCAGTATTTT.